The sequence of this T cell receptor (beta chain) was determined in a study of T cell responses to AZD1222 COVID-19 vaccine. Notes on the study in general: Spike regions recognized by vaccine-associated CD4 TCRs spanned the protein, led by 160-218 and 743-854. Close to half of all spike-specific TCRs reportedly target regions of the variants that are unmutated.

The CDR3 runs 15 residues. V lost 5 bases and J lost 2, with 12 bases in between. CDR1 is SGHTA and CDR2 is FQGNSA in the germline V gene. Libraries were prepared by immunoSEQ multiplex PCR; TCRdb keeps only in-frame clonotypes and omits some of them. The sample contains around 89,000 clones, over 75% of which appear only once. About this clone: Its target is not known.

This sequence originates from an adult in good health. The specimen comprised peripheral blood, sampled on day 0 of AZD1222 vaccination. The V call is TRBV7-2, the J call TRBJ2-2; D perhaps matches TRBD2 (6 bases). CDR3 DNA: TGTGCCAGCAGCATCAGGGACTCCAACACCGGGGAGCTGTTTTTT. It specifies CASSIRDSNTGELFF.